The text below deals with one T cell receptor beta chain. This entry belongs to a study of blood T cell repertoires in COVID-19. About the study: Both acute and convalescent COVID-19 samples were obtained from the United States, Italy and Spain. PBMCs, B-cell-depleted T cells, or T cells provided the cDNA or gDNA that made up the material.

The germline V gene has CDR1 SGHVS and CDR2 FQNEAQ. The V and J ends lost 5 bases and 4 bases respectively, with 11 bases between them. The CDR3 covers 13 residues. Per the original methods: Amplification from reference gene primers served as the basis for estimated nucleated cell counts. Sequencing was performed with immunoSEQ multiplex PCR; in TCRdb, only in-frame clones are kept and a portion is missing. That table is the source of V, J and clone size, and D and trimming were worked out from the DNA. This repertoire shows roughly 66,000 clones, roughly 82% found once; its top ten account for around 6.3%.

This sequence was found in a man between 60 and 75 years old with acute or convalescent COVID-19. Sequenced sample: peripheral blood. The V and J genes are TRBV7-8 and TRBJ1-1; D gene ambiguous. CDR3 region: CASSTARITEAFF. DNA of the CDR3: TGTGCCAGCAGCACAGCACGGATCACTGAAGCTTTCTTT.